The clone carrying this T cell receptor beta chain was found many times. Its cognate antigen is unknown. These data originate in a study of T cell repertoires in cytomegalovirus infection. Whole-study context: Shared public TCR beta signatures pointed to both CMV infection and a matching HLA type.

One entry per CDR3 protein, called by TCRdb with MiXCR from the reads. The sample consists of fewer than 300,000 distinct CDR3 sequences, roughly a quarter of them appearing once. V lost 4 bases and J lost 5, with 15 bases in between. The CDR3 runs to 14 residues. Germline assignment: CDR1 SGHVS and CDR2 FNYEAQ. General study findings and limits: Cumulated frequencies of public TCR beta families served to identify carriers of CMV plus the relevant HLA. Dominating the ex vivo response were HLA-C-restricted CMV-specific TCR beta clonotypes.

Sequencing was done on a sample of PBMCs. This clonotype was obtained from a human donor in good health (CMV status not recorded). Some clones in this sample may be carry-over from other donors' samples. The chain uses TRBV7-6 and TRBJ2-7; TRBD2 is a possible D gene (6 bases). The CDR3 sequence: CASSSNLAPHEQYF. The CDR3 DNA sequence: TGTGCCAGCAGCTCAAATCTAGCGCCCCACGAGCAGTACTTC.